Listed below are T cell receptor beta chains from one sample, sequenced in a study of regulatory T cells in long-lasting Graves disease. TCRdb reprocessed the multiplex PCR reads with MiXCR, giving one entry per CDR3 protein. Altogether approximately 440,000 distinct CDR3 sequences are present, around 20% being singletons, with the ten largest covering over 25%. Sequencing used peripheral blood mononuclear cells (PBMCs), obtained when the disease was refractory, from a patient treated with antithyroid drugs. These receptor sequences come from a female donor with Graves disease. CDR3s leave out the opening cysteine and the closing phenylalanine or tryptophan. The order of the fields is J gene, V gene, CDR3 protein.

TRBJ1-6	TRBV6-1	ASSPRTGGMNSPLH
TRBJ1-4	TRBV28	ASSSPWVEKLF
TRBJ2-3	TRBV5-6	ASSLALASTDTQY
TRBJ2-7	TRBV28	ASRDRSEQY
TRBJ1-4	TRBV6-1	ASRSGAENEKLF
TRBJ2-5	TRBV2	ASYGGLETQY
TRBJ2-4	TRBV20-1	SARDQGGFRNIQY
TRBJ2-7	TRBV28	ASSATSGRRSLEQY
TRBJ1-2	TRBV18	ASSSRTSRNGYT
TRBJ1-2	TRBV3-1	ASSQDMVGYT
TRBJ1-6	TRBV19	ASSISGGRSPLH
TRBJ2-3	TRBV30	AWSQGAIDTQY
TRBJ2-7	TRBV20-1	SARLIYEQY
TRBJ2-7	TRBV6-1	ASRIAGGGEQY
TRBJ2-7	TRBV6-1	ASRTQGYEQY
TRBJ1-5	TRBV24-1	ATSDGARSNQPQH
TRBJ2-7	TRBV2	ASSAGTGKYEQY
TRBJ2-3	TRBV11-2	ASSLGQGWSDTQY
TRBJ1-2	TRBV12-3/TRBV12-4	ASSLEQGNYGYT
TRBJ1-1	TRBV3-1	ASSLHISGNTEAF
TRBJ1-4	TRBV5-5	ASSLGQAPNEKLF
TRBJ2-7	TRBV29-1	SVESRDNYEQY
TRBJ1-5	TRBV12-3/TRBV12-4	ASSLVLGQGAWQPQH
TRBJ2-7	TRBV2	ASQTSGTYEQY
TRBJ2-7	TRBV12-3/TRBV12-4	ASSHLQGRSYEQY
TRBJ2-2	TRBV6-1	ASRDRGFAGELF
TRBJ2-2	TRBV5-1	ASSLVGGRSTGELF
TRBJ2-4	TRBV20-1	SAPGGTFAKNIQY
TRBJ1-1	TRBV5-6	ASSLTTTMNTEAF
TRBJ2-2	TRBV27	ASKFRDYYTGELF
TRBJ2-5	TRBV7-2	ASSLGQEEGTAKETQY
TRBJ2-2	TRBV7-3	ASSLGDKNTGELF
TRBJ1-3	TRBV2	ASSEGQHSGNAIY
TRBJ2-7	TRBV6-5	ASSYFPQTAPGEQY
TRBJ1-1	TRBV20-1	SARVGMNTEAF
TRBJ1-5	TRBV18	ASSPGRDQPQH
TRBJ2-7	TRBV5-1	ASSLTSGPYEQY
TRBJ1-5	TRBV28	ASSPRGGLGNQPQH